The clone carrying this TCR beta chain was recorded many times. Its target is not known. Scientists made TCR beta libraries using quantitative 5'-RACE with molecular barcodes. One entry per CDR3 protein results from TCRdb running MiXCR on the 5' RACE reads. The sample gives 150,000 to 200,000 distinct CDR3 sequences, roughly 34% of which show up once; 4.5% to 6% is in the top ten. The data were taken from a study of CD8 T cells in ankylosing spondylitis. Study conclusions and caveats: Peripheral blood held disease-linked clones only at relatively low frequency, and these were CD8+. There was a TCR beta motif, made of several highly homologous variants, that appeared characteristic of ankylosing spondylitis blood. Certain motif variants had earlier been reported in reactive arthritis synovial fluid and blood.

The CDR3 is made up of 16 amino acids. CDR1 is SGHVS and CDR2 is FNYEAQ in the germline V gene. The trim removed 5 bases at V and 1 base at J, leaving 10 bases unmatched. The V and J genes are TRBV7-6 and TRBJ1-1; TRBD1 matches 7 bases. This clonotype was sampled from a male donor with ankylosing spondylitis. Sequencing was performed on synovial fluid, either unsorted or a sorted T cell fraction (not recorded which). In nucleotides, the CDR3 is TGTGCCAGCAGCACCCGACAGGGAGGGACGAACACTGAAGCTTTCTTT. It codes for CASSTRQGGTNTEAFF.